The 18 T cell receptor beta chains given below trace back to one sample, sequenced in a study of blood T cells in healthy people across ages (dated by TCRdb to the mid-2010s). The library was prepared using 5' RACE. These reads were obtained on an Illumina HiSeq 2500. A second PCR of about 6 to 11 cycles was run with a J-beta primer mix and a sample-barcoded 5' primer. The raw public data were reprocessed by TCRdb itself: fastp quality trimming at Q25, MiXCR clonotype calling, in-frame beta chains only. Records with the same CDR3 protein are collapsed into one entry carrying the most frequent genes and DNA. Recorded for this sample are about 1.8 million distinct CDR3 sequences; 49% of them occurred a single time. The ten most abundant clones make up less than 2.5% of the sample. The material sequenced was blood. Source of these receptors: a middle-aged woman in good health.

As DNA, the CDR3 is TGTGCCAGCAGCCAAGGACCGCCCTCCCGCGGGGGGGCCTACGAGCAGTACTTC. It translates to CASSQGPPSRGGAYEQYF. The gene calls are TRBV4-2 and TRBJ2-7, with 9 nucleotides matching TRBD2. The CDR3 runs 18 residues. Unmatched junction bases numbered 12, after V lost 1 base and J lost 2 bases. Germline-derived CDR1 and CDR2 are LGHNA and YNFKEQ.

The chain uses TRBV6-2 or TRBV6-3 and TRBJ2-1; D is uncertain. The CDR3 totals 11 residues. Trimming removed 5 bases from V and 8 bases from J, with 7 bases in between. The germline V gene has CDR1 MNHEY and CDR2 SVGEGT. The CDR3 sequence: CASSITYEQFF. DNA of the CDR3: TGTGCCAGCAGTATTACGTATGAGCAGTTCTTC.

V gene TRBV5-1 combines with J gene TRBJ1-1; no clear D gene. This CDR3 is built from 13 residues. V shed 9 bases and J shed 6 bases, with 18 bases lying between them. Germline V gene sequence: CDR1 SGHRS, CDR2 YFSETQ. This CDR3 is CATKNPDGAEAFF. CDR3 coding DNA: TGCGCCACCAAAAATCCGGACGGAGCTGAAGCTTTCTTT. Complete variable domain (other parts from reference TRBV5-1 and TRBJ1-1): KAGVTQTPRYLIKTRGQQVTLSCSPISGHRSVSWYQQTPGQGLQFLFEYFSETQRNKGNFPGRFSGRQFSNSRSEMNVSTLELGDSALYLCATKNPDGAEAFFGQGTRLTVV.

This chain joins TRBV6-2 or TRBV6-3 and TRBJ1-2; a possible D gene is TRBD1 (6 bases). Trimming left V 6 bases short and J 4 bases short, with 18 bases between. The germline gives CDR1 MNHEY, CDR2 SVGEGT. The CDR3 contains 15 residues. The CDR3 region is CASSRVSRDTYGYTF. CDR3 in DNA: TGTGCCAGCAGCCGGGTTAGCCGGGACACCTATGGCTACACCTTC.

V usage is TRBV4-3 and J usage is TRBJ2-3, with 8 nucleotides matching TRBD2. The CDR3 length is 17 residues. V was clipped by 3 bases and J by 5 bases; unmatched bases: 13. Germline CDR1 and CDR2: LGHNA and YSLEER. Written as DNA, the CDR3 is TGCGCCAGCAGCCAGTTCCGGGGGGGCCTAGGGGGAGATACGCAGTATTTT. Translation gives CASSQFRGGLGGDTQYF.

This chain uses TRBV4-1 with TRBJ2-2; possibly TRBD1 for D (5 bases). Germline values: CDR1 MGHRA, CDR2 YSYEKL. CDR3 size: 16 residues. Trimming took 0 bases from V and 0 from J, leaving 8 bases between them. The CDR3 coding sequence is TGCGCCAGCAGCCAAGAGGCCAGGGCGAACACCGGGGAGCTGTTTTTT. This encodes CASSQEARANTGELFF.

The CDR3 protein is CASSYPRLGETQYF. The CDR3, as DNA: TGTGCCAGCAGTTACCCCAGGCTGGGGGAGACCCAGTACTTC. The chain links TRBV6-2 or TRBV6-3 to TRBJ2-5; D call uncertain. Germline CDR1 is MNHEY and CDR2 is SVGEGT. The CDR3 length is 14 residues. The V gene lost 2 bases and the J gene lost 5 bases, with 12 bases spanning the gap.

The chain joins TRBV29-1 to TRBJ1-2; TRBD1 matches at 8 bases. There are 14 residues in the CDR3. The germline gives CDR1 SQVTM, CDR2 ANQGSEA. The ends lost 8 bases at V and 6 bases at J; junction bases unmatched: 14. The CDR3 loop reads CSHSPGTGPNGYTF. CDR3 nucleotide sequence: TGCAGCCATAGTCCCGGGACAGGTCCCAATGGCTACACCTTC.

This rearrangement joins TRBV7-9 to TRBJ1-6; D remains ambiguous. Trimming stripped 5 bases from V and 8 bases from J, with 16 bases between. CDR3 size: 15 residues. The germline CDR1 and CDR2 sequences are SEHNR and FQNEAQ (reference sequence). CDR3 protein: CASSGTGAMDSPLHF. As DNA, the CDR3 is TGTGCCAGCAGCGGAACGGGAGCCATGGATTCACCCCTCCACTTT.

This chain connects TRBV12-3 or TRBV12-4 to TRBJ1-5; unclear D gene. The CDR3 has 13 amino acids. V was shortened by 3 bases and J by 6 bases, with 9 bases between the two germline ends. The CDR3 region is CASSFSGGQPQHF. The DNA of the CDR3 is TGTGCCAGCAGTTTTTCAGGTGGTCAGCCCCAGCATTTT.

This chain links TRBV29-1 with TRBJ2-7; tentative D call: TRBD2 (7 bases). V lost 1 base and J lost 6, with 28 bases in between. The CDR3 has 18 residues. The germline V gene encodes CDR1 SQVTM and CDR2 ANQGSEA. CDR3 residues: CSVEGLAQSGGVQSEQYF. The CDR3 DNA follows: TGCAGCGTTGAAGGACTAGCCCAGTCGGGGGGCGTCCAGAGCGAGCAGTACTTC.

This chain uses TRBV6-5 with TRBJ1-2, with D perhaps TRBD1 (6 bases). The CDR3 is 14 amino acids. The V end lost 2 bases, the J end lost 7 bases, and 14 bases lay between the germline ends. Germline V gene lookup returns CDR1 MNHEY and CDR2 SVGAGI. The CDR3 is CASSYMAGTSGYTF. The DNA for the CDR3 is TGTGCCAGCAGTTACATGGCAGGGACAAGTGGCTACACCTTC.

This clonotype was observed a handful of times. The V and J genes are TRBV12-3 or TRBV12-4 and TRBJ2-1; 7 nucleotides align to TRBD1. The CDR3 loop spans 18 amino acids. Trimming took 6 bases from V and 0 from J; bases not matched to a gene: 14. Here the CDR3 reads CASSDHLGQADSYNEQFF. As DNA, the CDR3 is TGTGCCAGCAGCGATCATTTAGGACAGGCCGACTCCTACAATGAGCAGTTCTTC.

The chain couples TRBV2 to TRBJ1-1; D is possibly TRBD1 (6 bases). CDR1 SNHLY and CDR2 FYNNEI come from the germline V gene. The ends were cut back, 3 bases at V and 5 bases at J, with 16 bases in the middle. The CDR3 runs to 15 residues. The CDR3 loop reads CASSERAQGRTEAFF. The DNA of the CDR3 is TGTGCCAGCAGTGAGAGGGCGCAGGGGAGAACTGAAGCTTTCTTT.

As for this clonotype: Relative to the germline gene, one junction end is altered; a read error may explain this. The rearrangement links TRBV4-2 to TRBJ2-3; TRBD2 matches 13 bases. The CDR3 loop spans 19 amino acids. Germline lookup yields CDR1 LGHNA and CDR2 YNFKEQ. The CDR3 nucleotides read TGTGCCAGCAGCCAAGTGCGCTGGACTAGCGGGGGCCACACAGATACACAGTATTTT. It specifies CASSQVRWTSGGHTDTQYF.

This clonotype was seen just once. The rearrangement links TRBV6-2 or TRBV6-3 to TRBJ1-2; D gene ambiguous. V was clipped by 7 bases and J by 3 bases, with 24 bases between them. CDR3 length: 17 amino acids. The germline V gene encodes CDR1 MNHEY and CDR2 SVGEGT. The CDR3 DNA reads as TGTGCCAGCACCGGCCGAATTAGGGCAGGAAAAGACTATGGCTACACCTTC. It translates to CASTGRIRAGKDYGYTF.

The chain has TRBV6-2 or TRBV6-3 and TRBJ2-5; 10 bases are a match to TRBD1. The J call is in doubt because the DNA end fits TRBJ2-7 better. Germline V gives CDR1 MNHEY, CDR2 SVGEGT. This CDR3 is 16 amino acids long. The CDR3, as DNA: TGTGCCAGCAGCTACACCCTGACAGGGGGCCAGAGCGAGCAGTACTTC. This codes for CASSYTLTGGQSEQYF.

This clonotype was found a few times. The CDR3 DNA follows: TGTGCCAGCAGCCCACAGCCCAGCGGGCCCACAGATACGCAGTATTTT. This codes for CASSPQPSGPTDTQYF. V and J are TRBV7-2 and TRBJ2-3; a weak D match, TRBD2 (6 bases). V shed 5 bases and J shed 2 bases, with 17 bases lying between them. The germline V gene encodes CDR1 SGHTA and CDR2 FQGNSA. This CDR3 region has 16 residues.